This entry is about one T cell receptor beta chain. The entry originates in a study of beta chain features in type 1 diabetes. This CDR3 has 16 residues. CDR1 ENHRY and CDR2 SYGVKD come from the germline V gene. Trimming cost V 7 bases and J 6 bases; bases outside gene matches: 12. Expressed TCRB transcripts were sequenced, since all the RNA that had been isolated was reverse transcribed. This table comes from immunoSEQ multiplex PCR, and its TCRdb copy is limited to in-frame clones, with some not included. The sample shows hundreds of thousands of clones, 15% to 18% of them seen only once. This receptor was taken from a man aged 18 to 30 in good health. The chain joins TRBV10-3 to TRBJ1-2; 12 nucleotides match TRBD1. Specimen: naive CD4+ T cells from blood. The CDR3, as DNA: TGTGCCATCACCTCACCCCGGGACAGGGGGCGTGATGGCTACACCTTC. Amino acids: CAITSPRDRGRDGYTF.